This TCR beta chain derives from a study of cytomegalovirus exposure and HLA in healthy donors. Across the whole study: For the roughly 370 genotyped donors, around 76% fell within the Caucasian-associated ancestry cluster.

With 2 bases removed from V and 1 base from J, the gap between germline ends came to 5 bases. Germline assignment: CDR1 MNHEY and CDR2 SMNVEV (reference sequence). The CDR3 contains 13 residues. Points on this clone: Its antigen is currently unknown.

General study points: A later analysis showed that HLA-associated TCR beta chains had undergone more clonal expansion than equally common others. Associated with cytomegalovirus, according to the listing, were some 180 TCR beta chains.

PCR used 60 Vbeta primers and 13 Jbeta primers. Some clones are missing from TCRdb's copy, which holds only in-frame ones; the method was immunoSEQ multiplex PCR. The table shows about 110,000 clones, with 69% occurring only once. The chain uses TRBV27 and TRBJ1-1; D is unclear. The sequenced material came from PBMCs. This TCR derives from a man between 25 and 39 years old in good health and CMV-seronegative. CDR3 residues: CASSLGRNTEAFF. In DNA form, the CDR3 reads TGTGCCAGCAGTTTAGGGCGGAACACTGAAGCTTTCTTT.